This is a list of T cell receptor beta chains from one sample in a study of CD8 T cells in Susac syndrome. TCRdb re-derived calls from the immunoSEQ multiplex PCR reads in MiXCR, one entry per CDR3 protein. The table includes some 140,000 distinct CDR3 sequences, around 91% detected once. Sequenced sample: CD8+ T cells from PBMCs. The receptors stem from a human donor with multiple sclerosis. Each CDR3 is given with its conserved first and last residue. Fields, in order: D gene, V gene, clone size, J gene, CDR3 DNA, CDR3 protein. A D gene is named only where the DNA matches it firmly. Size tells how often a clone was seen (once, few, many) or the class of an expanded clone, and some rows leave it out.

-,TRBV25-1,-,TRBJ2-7,TGTGCCAGCAAGGGCTACGAGCAGTACTTC,CASKGYEQYF
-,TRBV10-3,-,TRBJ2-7,TGTGCCATCAGTGAGTCGATCCCAGGCCTATCCTACGAGCAGTACTTC,CAISESIPGLSYEQYF
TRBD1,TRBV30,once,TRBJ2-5,TGTGCCTGGAATGGGGACAGGGACCAAGAGACCCAGTACTTC,CAWNGDRDQETQYF
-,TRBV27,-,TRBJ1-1,TGTGCCAGCAGCTACCCGGGTGGTGGCACTGAAGCTTTCTTT,CASSYPGGGTEAFF
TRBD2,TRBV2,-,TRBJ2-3,TGTGCCAGCAGTGAACAGCGGGATCAGACAGATACGCAGTATTTT,CASSEQRDQTDTQYF
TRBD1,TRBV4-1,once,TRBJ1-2,TGCGCCAGCAGCCCGGACAGGGCAAGGAGTGGCTACACCTTC,CASSPDRARSGYTF
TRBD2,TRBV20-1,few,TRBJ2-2,TGCAGTGCTAGAGTGGGACTAGCAAACTTCGGGGAGCTGTTTTTT,CSARVGLANFGELFF
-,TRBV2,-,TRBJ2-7,TGTGCCAGCAGTGCATTCGGAGACAGTGAGTACTTC,CASSAFGDSEYF
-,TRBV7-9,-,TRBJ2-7,TGTGCCAGCAGCTTCGGGACAAACGAGCAGTACTTC,CASSFGTNEQYF
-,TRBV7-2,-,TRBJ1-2,TGTGCCAGCAGCTTACTCGGGGGCAACTATGGCTACACCTTC,CASSLLGGNYGYTF
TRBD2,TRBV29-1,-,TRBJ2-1,TGCAGCGTCGTAGCGGGAGTGGACAATGAGCAGTTCTTC,CSVVAGVDNEQFF
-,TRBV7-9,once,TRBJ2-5,TGTGCCAGCAGCTTCCGAGGACAAGAGACCCAGTACTTC,CASSFRGQETQYF
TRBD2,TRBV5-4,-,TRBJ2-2,TGTGCCAGCAGCGGGAGAGAGCGGGAGAACACCGGGGAGCTGTTTTTT,CASSGRERENTGELFF
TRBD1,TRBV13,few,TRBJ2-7,TGTGCCAGCAGCGCTGGACAGGGGCGTCACGAGCAGTACTTC,CASSAGQGRHEQYF
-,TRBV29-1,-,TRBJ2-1,TGCAGCGTTCTCTACTTGAACAATGAGCAGTTCTTC,CSVLYLNNEQFF
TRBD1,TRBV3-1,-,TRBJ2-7,TGTGCCAGCAGCCAGGATTGGGACAGCGCCTACGAGCAGTACTTC,CASSQDWDSAYEQYF
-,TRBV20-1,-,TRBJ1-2,TGCAGTGCTAGAGATTCAGGGGCCCTCTATGGCTACACCTTC,CSARDSGALYGYTF
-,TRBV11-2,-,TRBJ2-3,TGTGCCAGCACTTTACTCGGGCTAGGAACGCAGTATTTT,CASTLLGLGTQYF
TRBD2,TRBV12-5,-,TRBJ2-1,TGTGCTAGTGGCCCTCCTGGACCCGAGCGGGGCAATGAGCAGTTCTTC,CASGPPGPERGNEQFF
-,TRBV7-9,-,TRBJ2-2,TGTGCCAGCAGCTTGCCGGGACACAAGAACACCGGGGAGCTGTTTTTT,CASSLPGHKNTGELFF
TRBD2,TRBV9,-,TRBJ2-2,TGTGCCAGCAGCGTAGTCGCTGCGGGAGTGAACACCGGGGAGCTGTTTTTT,CASSVVAAGVNTGELFF
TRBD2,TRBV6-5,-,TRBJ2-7,TGTGCCAGCGGACCGGGACTAGCGTTCTACGAGCAGTACTTC,CASGPGLAFYEQYF
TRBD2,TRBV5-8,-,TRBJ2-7,TGTGCCAGCAGCTGGGCTAGCGGGAGGGCGTACGAGCAGTACTTC,CASSWASGRAYEQYF
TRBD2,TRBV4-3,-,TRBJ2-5,TGCGCCAGCAGCCAAGATAGGCTAGCGGGATCGAGAGAGACCCAGTACTTC,CASSQDRLAGSRETQYF
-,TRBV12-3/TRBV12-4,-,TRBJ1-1,TGTGCCAGCAGTTTCGAGGTGACTGAAGCTTTCTTT,CASSFEVTEAFF
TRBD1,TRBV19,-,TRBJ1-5,TGTGCCACTACGGACTGGACAGGACCCAATCAGCCCCAGCATTTT,CATTDWTGPNQPQHF
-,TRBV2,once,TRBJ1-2,TGTGCCAGCAGTGAAACGCCAGCTTCTAACTATGGCTACACCTTC,CASSETPASNYGYTF
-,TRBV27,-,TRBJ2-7,TGTGCCAGCAGTTTAGCAGGCCTCTCCTACGAGCAGTACTTC,CASSLAGLSYEQYF
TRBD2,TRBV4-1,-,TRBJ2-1,TGCGCCAGCAGCCAGCAACTAGCGGGAGTTCAAGGGGAGCAGTTCTTC,CASSQQLAGVQGEQFF
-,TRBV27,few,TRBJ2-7,TGTGCCAGCAGTTCCACCCCCTACGAGCAGTACTTC,CASSSTPYEQYF
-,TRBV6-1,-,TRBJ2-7,TGTGCCAGCAGTGACGGGATAGGGCACGAGCAGTACTTC,CASSDGIGHEQYF
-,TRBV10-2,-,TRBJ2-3,TGCGCCAGCAGTGAGTCGGAGCTGAGGATGGGCACAGATACGCAGTATTTT,CASSESELRMGTDTQYF
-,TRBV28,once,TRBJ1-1,TGTGCCAGCAGTTTAGTTTTTGATGGCACTGAAGCTTTCTTT,CASSLVFDGTEAFF
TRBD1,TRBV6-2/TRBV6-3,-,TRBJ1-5,TGTGCCAGCAGCCGCCGGGACAGCAGGGTCAGCAATCAGCCCCAGCATTTT,CASSRRDSRVSNQPQHF
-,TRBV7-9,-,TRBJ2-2,TGTGCCAGCAGCCAGCGGGTAGCAGACACCGGGGAGCTGTTTTTT,CASSQRVADTGELFF
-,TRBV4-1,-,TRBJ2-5,TGCGCCAGCAGCCCTCCTAGTGTAGAGACCCAGTACTTC,CASSPPSVETQYF
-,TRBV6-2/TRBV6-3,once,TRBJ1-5,TGTGCCAGCAGCCACCAAGGGGGGCCAGGCAATCAGCCCCAGCATTTT,CASSHQGGPGNQPQHF
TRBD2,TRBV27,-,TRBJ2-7,TGTGCCAGCACTTCTAGCGGGAACTACGAGCAGTACTTC,CASTSSGNYEQYF
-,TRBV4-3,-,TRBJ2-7,TGCGCCAGCAGCCAAGATTTACCCAAACTTGGCGAGCAGTACTTC,CASSQDLPKLGEQYF
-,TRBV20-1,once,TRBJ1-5,TGCACCGCAGGGCCCCCTGATGAGTATCAGCCCCAGCATTTT,CTAGPPDEYQPQHF
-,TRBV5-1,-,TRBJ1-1,TGCGCCAGCAGCTTGCCGGTAAGGGACGGGAACACTGAAGCTTTCTTT,CASSLPVRDGNTEAFF
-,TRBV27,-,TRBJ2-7,TGTGCCAGCAGTTCGTGGAGGTTGAGGAACGAGCAGTACTTC,CASSSWRLRNEQYF
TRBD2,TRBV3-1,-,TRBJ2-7,TGTGCCAGCAGCCAAGATGCCGGGAGGGCCGGGTACGAGCAGTACTTC,CASSQDAGRAGYEQYF
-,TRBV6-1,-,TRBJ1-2,TGTGCCGCTCCCCGGACGGAGGCCTATGGCTACACCTTC,CAAPRTEAYGYTF
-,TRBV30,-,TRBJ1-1,TGTGCCTGGAGTGGACCTAGGGAACCGAACACTGAAGCTTTCTTT,CAWSGPREPNTEAFF
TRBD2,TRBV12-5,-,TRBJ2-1,TGTGCTAGTGGTTTGGCTCCTAGCGGGGCCTACAATGAGCAGTTCTTC,CASGLAPSGAYNEQFF
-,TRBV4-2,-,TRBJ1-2,TGTGCCAGCAGCCAAGTAAACGTCGACTATGGCTACACCTTC,CASSQVNVDYGYTF
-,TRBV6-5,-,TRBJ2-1,TGTGCCAGCAGTAAGGACAGCGACACGTACAATGAGCAGTTCTTC,CASSKDSDTYNEQFF
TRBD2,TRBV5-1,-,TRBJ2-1,TGCGCCAGCAGCTTGCTAGCGGGGTCGGATGAGCAGTTCTTC,CASSLLAGSDEQFF
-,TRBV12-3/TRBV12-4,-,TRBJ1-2,TGTGCCAGCAGTTTAGAACTTGGGACCGAAGGCTACACCTTC,CASSLELGTEGYTF
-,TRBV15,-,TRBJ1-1,TGTGCCACCAGCGATACGTTGAACACTGAAGCTTTCTTT,CATSDTLNTEAFF